This paragraph covers one T cell receptor beta chain sequence. The data originate from a study of CD8 T cells in Susac syndrome. cDNA came from roughly 0.53 to 1 ug RNA primed by random hexamers. TCR beta CDR3 was amplified by immunoSEQ multiplex PCR. This amplification extended across 54 Vbeta and 13 Jbeta segments. TCRdb ran MiXCR on the immunoSEQ multiplex PCR reads and lists one entry per CDR3 protein. In the table there are 100,000 to 150,000 distinct CDR3 sequences, more than 90% of which are singletons. Germline V gene lookup returns CDR1 SGHVS and CDR2 FQNEAQ. V shed 1 base and J shed 1 base, with 14 bases lying between them. The CDR3 consists of 18 residues.

The chain recombines TRBV7-8 with TRBJ2-6; D possibly corresponds to TRBD2 (6 bases). Sequences were obtained from CD4+ T cells from PBMCs. This clonotype was sampled from a human donor in good health. In DNA, the CDR3 is TGTGCCAGCAGCTTAGTAGTGGGACTCATTTCTGGGGCCAACGTCCTGACTTTC. Its translation: CASSLVVGLISGANVLTF.